Shown below are 11 T cell receptor beta chains from a single sample sequenced in a study of blood T cells in healthy people across ages. With a J-beta primer mix and a sample-barcoded 5' primer, a second PCR ran roughly 7 to 11 cycles. From the 5' RACE reads, TCRdb called clonotypes with MiXCR, one entry per CDR3 protein. The repertoire holds more than 900,000 distinct CDR3 sequences, under 30% seen once, with approximately 0.71% in the top ten. The data also belong to a second study, concerning T cells of mothers and their children.

The sequenced sample was blood. The receptors come from a girl aged 2-15 years in good health.

The V gene is TRBV20-1, the J gene TRBJ1-1; 8 positions agree with TRBD1. J lost 8 bases, V lost 3 bases, and 8 bases had no gene match. The CDR3 consists of 13 residues. In germline, CDR1 is DFQATT, CDR2 SNEGSKA (reference sequence). CDR3 sequence: CSARQTGEEEAFF. Written as DNA, the CDR3 is TGCAGTGCTAGGCAGACAGGGGAGGAAGAAGCTTTCTTT.

This clonotype has a handful of counts. J is TRBJ2-7 and V is TRBV7-2, with 7 bases lining up with TRBD2. This CDR3 has 15 residues. Germline V gene sequence: CDR1 SGHTA, CDR2 FQGNSA. Trimming took 5 bases from V and 0 from J; bases not matched to a gene: 7. CDR3: CASSPFAGDSYEQYF. For the CDR3, the DNA is TGTGCCAGCAGCCCCTTCGCGGGAGACTCCTACGAGCAGTACTTC.

This clonotype appeared a few times. The chain has TRBV7-9 and TRBJ1-4, with 8 bases aligning to TRBD1. CDR1 is SEHNR, CDR2 FQNEAQ, per germline (reference sequence). The CDR3 extends over 14 amino acids. V shed 5 bases and J 5 bases; nucleotides not matched to a gene: 4. The CDR3 DNA reads TGTGCCAGCAGCGCGGGACAGGCGAATGAAAAACTGTTTTTT. Translating gives CASSAGQANEKLFF.

This clonotype has just a few counts. This rearrangement joins TRBV4-3 to TRBJ1-3, with 9 bases matching TRBD1. Germline V CDR1 and CDR2: LGHNA, YSLEER. The length of the CDR3 is 16 residues. V lost 4 bases to trimming and J lost 0 bases; unmatched junction nucleotides: 4. CDR3 DNA sequence: TGCGCCAGCAGCCGGGACAGGGAGAGCTCTGGAAACACCATATATTTT. This codes for CASSRDRESSGNTIYF.

This clonotype has just a few counts. This chain connects TRBV10-3 to TRBJ2-2; maybe TRBD1 (6 bases). Germline CDR1 ENHRY, CDR2 SYGVKD. This CDR3 spans 14 amino acids. V was pared by 6 bases and J by 1 base, with 9 bases between. This CDR3 reads CAIRMTGNTGELFF. CDR3 DNA sequence: TGTGCCATCAGAATGACAGGGAACACCGGGGAGCTGTTTTTT.

The rearrangement links TRBV5-1 to TRBJ1-5; D perhaps matches TRBD1 (5 bases). V shed 3 bases and J shed 2 bases, with 9 bases lying between them. The CDR3 has 14 amino acids. Germline CDR1 SGHRS, CDR2 YFSETQ. The CDR3 nucleotides are TGCGCCAGCAGCTCGGAAGGGGGCAATCAGCCCCAGCATTTT. Encoded protein: CASSSEGGNQPQHF.

This clonotype has just a few counts. This chain links TRBV28 with TRBJ2-4; D ambiguous. Germline loops: CDR1 MDHEN, CDR2 SYDVKM. This CDR3 is built from 13 residues. The germline V and J ends were trimmed by 2 bases and 5 bases, with 7 bases remaining between them. The CDR3 bases are TGTGCCAGCAGTTTAAGGCTAGAAAACATTCAGTACTTC. As protein: CASSLRLENIQYF.

The chain's CDR3 is CSARPLAEPHSLVLMEQYF. CDR3 DNA sequence: TGCAGTGCCCGGCCCCTAGCGGAGCCTCACAGTCTAGTCCTTATGGAGCAGTACTTC. The V gene is TRBV20-1, the J gene TRBJ2-7; TRBD2 matches 7 bases. Germline V lookup: CDR1 DFQATT, CDR2 SNEGSKA (reference sequence). J lost 7 bases, V lost 6 bases, and 30 bases had no gene match. This CDR3 is built from 19 residues.

This clonotype was recorded a few times. The gene calls are TRBV6-1 and TRBJ2-3; weak D call: TRBD1 (6 bases). The CDR3 has 14 amino acids. Germline V CDR1 and CDR2: MNHNS, SASEGT. V gave up 7 bases and J gave up 1 base, with 12 bases separating them. The CDR3 nucleotides read TGTGCCAGCACCCTCAGGGGAGGCACAGATACGCAGTATTTT. Its translation is CASTLRGGTDTQYF.

This clonotype was seen only a few times. The chain links TRBV28 to TRBJ1-5; 7 nucleotides align to TRBD1. V was clipped by 10 bases and J by 4 bases; unmatched bases: 16. The CDR3 length is 16 residues. Germline-derived CDR1 and CDR2 are MDHEN and SYDVKM. CDR3 region: CATLLNGGGSNQPQHF. Written as DNA, the CDR3 is TGTGCCACCCTACTCAATGGAGGGGGCAGTAATCAGCCCCAGCATTTT. The entire variable domain, with the rest obtained from reference TRBV28 and TRBJ1-5, is as follows: DVKVTQSSRYLVKRTGEKVFLECVQDMDHENMFWYRQDPGLGLRLIYFSYDVKMKEKGDIPEGYSVSREKKERFSLILESASTNQTSMYLCATLLNGGGSNQPQHFGDGTRLSIL.

The chain employs TRBV3-1 and TRBJ2-7; TRBD1 aligns across 10 bases. The CDR3 covers 15 residues. Germline-derived CDR1 and CDR2 are LGHDT and YNNKEL (reference sequence). V was pared by 3 bases and J by 4 bases, with 6 bases of the junction left unmatched. This CDR3 is CASSHTGTGVYEQYF. CDR3 DNA: TGTGCCAGCAGCCATACCGGGACAGGGGTATACGAGCAGTACTTC.